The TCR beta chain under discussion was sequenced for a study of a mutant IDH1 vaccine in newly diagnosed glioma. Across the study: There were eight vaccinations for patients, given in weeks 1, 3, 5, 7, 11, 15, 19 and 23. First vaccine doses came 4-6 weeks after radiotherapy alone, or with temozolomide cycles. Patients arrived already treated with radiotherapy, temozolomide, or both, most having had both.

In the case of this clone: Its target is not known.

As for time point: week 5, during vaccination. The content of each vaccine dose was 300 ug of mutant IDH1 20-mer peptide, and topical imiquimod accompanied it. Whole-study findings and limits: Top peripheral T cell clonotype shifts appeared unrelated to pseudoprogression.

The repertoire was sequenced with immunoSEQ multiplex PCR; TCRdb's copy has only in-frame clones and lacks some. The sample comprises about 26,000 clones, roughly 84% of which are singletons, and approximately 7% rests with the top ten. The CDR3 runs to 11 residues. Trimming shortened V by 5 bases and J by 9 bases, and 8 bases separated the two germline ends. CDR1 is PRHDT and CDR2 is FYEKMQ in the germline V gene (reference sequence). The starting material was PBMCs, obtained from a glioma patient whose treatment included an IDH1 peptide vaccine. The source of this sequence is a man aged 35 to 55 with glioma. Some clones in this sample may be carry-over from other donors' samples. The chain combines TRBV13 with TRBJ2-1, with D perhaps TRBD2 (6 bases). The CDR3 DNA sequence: TGTGCCAGCAGCACGGAGGGTGAGCAGTTCTTC. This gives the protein CASSTEGEQFF.